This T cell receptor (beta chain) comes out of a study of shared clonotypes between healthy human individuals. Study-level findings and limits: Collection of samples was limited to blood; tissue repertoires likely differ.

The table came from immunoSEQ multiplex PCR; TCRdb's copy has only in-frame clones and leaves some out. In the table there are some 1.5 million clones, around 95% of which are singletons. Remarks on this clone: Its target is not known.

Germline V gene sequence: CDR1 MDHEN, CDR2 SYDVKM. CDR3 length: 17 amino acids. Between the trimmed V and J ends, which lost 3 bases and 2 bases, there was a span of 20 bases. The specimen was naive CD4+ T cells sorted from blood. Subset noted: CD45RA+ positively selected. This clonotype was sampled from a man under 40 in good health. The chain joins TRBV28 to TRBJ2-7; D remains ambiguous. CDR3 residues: CASSFPPRPVIPYEQYF. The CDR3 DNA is TGTGCCAGCAGTTTCCCTCCCCGACCCGTTATACCCTACGAGCAGTACTTC.